The clone carrying this T cell receptor (beta chain) showed up just a few times. The target antigen is unknown. A unique molecular identifier was attached to every TCR cDNA molecule. A single record per CDR3 protein comes from TCRdb applying MiXCR to the 5' RACE reads. The data hold tens of thousands of distinct CDR3 sequences, with about 8% observed a single time. The sample comes from a study of spatial heterogeneity in lung cancer. About the study: Beta-chain sequences were consistently detected more often than alpha-chain sequences. General study results and limits: Ubiquitous expanded tumor TCRs surfaced in blood more at resection than they did at follow-up.

Time point meaning: sample taken at primary tumor resection. No cells were sorted before sequencing. The whole RNA sequenced was extracted from tumor, nontumor lung or frozen PBMC. The donor population consisted of approximately 79 patients with untreated, early-stage non-small cell lung cancer. The sample here was PBMCs, taken at surgery. This TCR was sampled from a female donor with early-stage non-small cell lung cancer.

CDR3 protein: CASSPPGALYSPLHF. CDR3 DNA sequence: TGTGCCAGCAGCCCCCCGGGAGCCCTTTATTCACCCCTCCACTTT. V usage is TRBV12-3 or TRBV12-4 and J usage is TRBJ1-6; D unresolved. There are 15 residues in the CDR3. Between the trimmed V and J ends, which lost 6 bases and 8 bases, there was a span of 17 bases.